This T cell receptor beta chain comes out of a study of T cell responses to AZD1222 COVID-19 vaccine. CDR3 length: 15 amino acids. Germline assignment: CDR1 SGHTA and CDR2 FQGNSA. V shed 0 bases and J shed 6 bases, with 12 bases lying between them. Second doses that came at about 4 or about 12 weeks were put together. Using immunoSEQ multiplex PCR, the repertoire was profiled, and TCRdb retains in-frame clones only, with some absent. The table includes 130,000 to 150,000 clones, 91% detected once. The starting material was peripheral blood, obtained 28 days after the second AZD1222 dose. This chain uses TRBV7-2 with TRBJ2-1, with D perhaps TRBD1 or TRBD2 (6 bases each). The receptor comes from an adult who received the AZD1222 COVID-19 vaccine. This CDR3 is CASSLAGGMGNEQFF. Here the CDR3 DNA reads TGTGCCAGCAGCTTAGCGGGGGGCATGGGCAATGAGCAGTTCTTC.